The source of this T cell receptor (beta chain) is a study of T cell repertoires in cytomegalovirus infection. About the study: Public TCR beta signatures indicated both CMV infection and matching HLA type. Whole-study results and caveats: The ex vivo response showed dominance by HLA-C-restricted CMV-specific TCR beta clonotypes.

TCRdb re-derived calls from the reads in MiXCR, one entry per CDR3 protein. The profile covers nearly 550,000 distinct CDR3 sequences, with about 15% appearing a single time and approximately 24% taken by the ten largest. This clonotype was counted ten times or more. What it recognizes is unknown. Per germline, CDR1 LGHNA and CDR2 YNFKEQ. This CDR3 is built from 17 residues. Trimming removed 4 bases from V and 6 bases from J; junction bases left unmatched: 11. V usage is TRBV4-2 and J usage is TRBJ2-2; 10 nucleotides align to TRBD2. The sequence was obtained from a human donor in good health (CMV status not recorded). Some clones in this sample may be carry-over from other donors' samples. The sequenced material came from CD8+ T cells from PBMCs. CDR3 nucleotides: TGTGCCAGCAGCCCGTACCTAGCGGGAGCCGAGGCCGGGGAGCTGTTTTTT. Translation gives CASSPYLAGAEAGELFF.